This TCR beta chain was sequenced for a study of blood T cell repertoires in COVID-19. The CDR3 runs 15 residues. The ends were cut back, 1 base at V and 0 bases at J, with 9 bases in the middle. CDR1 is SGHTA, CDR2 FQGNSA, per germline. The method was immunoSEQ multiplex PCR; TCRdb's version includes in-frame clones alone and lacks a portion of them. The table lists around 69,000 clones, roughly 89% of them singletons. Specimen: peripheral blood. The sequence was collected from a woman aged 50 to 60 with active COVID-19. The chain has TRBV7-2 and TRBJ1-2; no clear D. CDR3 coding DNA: TGTGCCAGCAGCTTAGAAGCCATAGCTAACTATGGCTACACCTTC. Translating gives CASSLEAIANYGYTF. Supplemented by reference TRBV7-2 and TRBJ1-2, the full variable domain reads GAGVSQSPSNKVTEKGKDVELRCDPISGHTALYWYRQSLGQGLEFLIYFQGNSAPDKSGLPSDRFSAERTGGSVSTLTIQRTQQEDSAVYLCASSLEAIANYGYTFGSGTRLTVV.